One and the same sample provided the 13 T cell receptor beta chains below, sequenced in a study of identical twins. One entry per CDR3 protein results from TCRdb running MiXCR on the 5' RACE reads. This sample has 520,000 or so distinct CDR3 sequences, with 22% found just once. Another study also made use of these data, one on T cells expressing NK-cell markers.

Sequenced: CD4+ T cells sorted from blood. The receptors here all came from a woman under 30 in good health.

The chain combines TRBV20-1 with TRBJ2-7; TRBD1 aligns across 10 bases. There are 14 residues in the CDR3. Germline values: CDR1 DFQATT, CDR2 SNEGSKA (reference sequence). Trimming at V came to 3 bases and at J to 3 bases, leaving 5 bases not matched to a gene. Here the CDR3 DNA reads TGCAGTGCTAGGCTAGACAGGGGGCTCTACGAGCAGTACTTC. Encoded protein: CSARLDRGLYEQYF.

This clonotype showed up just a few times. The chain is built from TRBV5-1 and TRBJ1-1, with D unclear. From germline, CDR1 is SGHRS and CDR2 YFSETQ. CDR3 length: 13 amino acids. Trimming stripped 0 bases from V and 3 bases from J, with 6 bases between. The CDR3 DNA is TGCGCCAGCAGCTTGGGCAGACACACTGAAGCTTTCTTT. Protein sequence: CASSLGRHTEAFF.

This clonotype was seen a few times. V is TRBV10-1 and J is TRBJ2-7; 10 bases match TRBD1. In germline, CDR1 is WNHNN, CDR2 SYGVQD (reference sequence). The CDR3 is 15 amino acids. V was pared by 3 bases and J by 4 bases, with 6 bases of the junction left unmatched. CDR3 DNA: TGCGCCAGCAGTGAATCCGGGACAGGGGTGTACGAGCAGTACTTC. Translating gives CASSESGTGVYEQYF.

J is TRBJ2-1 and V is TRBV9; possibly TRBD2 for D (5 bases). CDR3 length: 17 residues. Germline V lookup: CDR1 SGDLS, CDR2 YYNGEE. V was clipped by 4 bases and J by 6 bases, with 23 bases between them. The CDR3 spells CASSITPTTGGFNEQFF. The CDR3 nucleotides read TGTGCCAGCAGCATCACGCCGACTACGGGTGGATTCAATGAGCAGTTCTTC.

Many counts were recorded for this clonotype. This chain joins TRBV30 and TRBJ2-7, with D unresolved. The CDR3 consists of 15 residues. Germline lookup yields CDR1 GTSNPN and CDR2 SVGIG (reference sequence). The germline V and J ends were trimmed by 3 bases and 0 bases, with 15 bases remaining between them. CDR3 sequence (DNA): TGTGCCTGGAGGGCCTGGACCCCCAGCTCCTACGAGCAGTACTTC. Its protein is CAWRAWTPSSYEQYF.

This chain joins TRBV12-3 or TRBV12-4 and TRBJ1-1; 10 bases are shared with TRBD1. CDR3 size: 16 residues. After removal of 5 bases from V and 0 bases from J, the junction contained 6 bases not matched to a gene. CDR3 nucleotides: TGTGCCAGCAGTCAGGGACAGGGGAACATGAACACTGAAGCTTTCTTT. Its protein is CASSQGQGNMNTEAFF.

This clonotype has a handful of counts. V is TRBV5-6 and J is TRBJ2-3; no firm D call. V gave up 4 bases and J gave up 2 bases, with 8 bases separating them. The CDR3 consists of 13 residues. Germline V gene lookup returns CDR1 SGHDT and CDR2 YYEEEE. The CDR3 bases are TGTGCCAGCAGCAAAAGACTCACAGATACGCAGTATTTT. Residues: CASSKRLTDTQYF.

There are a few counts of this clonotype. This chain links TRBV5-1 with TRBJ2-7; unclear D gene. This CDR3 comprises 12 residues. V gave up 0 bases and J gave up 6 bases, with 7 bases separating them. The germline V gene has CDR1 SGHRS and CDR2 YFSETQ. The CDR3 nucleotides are TGCGCCAGCAGCTTGGACGGCTCCGAGCAGTACTTC. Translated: CASSLDGSEQYF.

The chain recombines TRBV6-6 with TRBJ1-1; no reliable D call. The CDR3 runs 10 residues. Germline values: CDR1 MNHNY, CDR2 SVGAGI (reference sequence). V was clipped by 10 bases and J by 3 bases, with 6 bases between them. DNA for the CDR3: TGTGCCACCGTGGACACTGAAGCTTTCTTT. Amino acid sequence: CATVDTEAFF.

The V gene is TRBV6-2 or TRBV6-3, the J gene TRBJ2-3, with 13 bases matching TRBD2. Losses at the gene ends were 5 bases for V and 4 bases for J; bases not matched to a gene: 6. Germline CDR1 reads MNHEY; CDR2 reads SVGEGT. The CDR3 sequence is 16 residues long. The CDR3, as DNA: TGTGCCAGCAGTCCCGGACTAGCGGGAGTGGCAGATACGCAGTATTTT. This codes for CASSPGLAGVADTQYF.

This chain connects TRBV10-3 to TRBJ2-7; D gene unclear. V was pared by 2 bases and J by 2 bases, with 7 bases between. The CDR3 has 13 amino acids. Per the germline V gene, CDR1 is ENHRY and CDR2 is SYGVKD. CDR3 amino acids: CAISEPETYEQYF. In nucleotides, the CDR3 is TGTGCCATCAGTGAGCCCGAGACCTACGAGCAGTACTTC.

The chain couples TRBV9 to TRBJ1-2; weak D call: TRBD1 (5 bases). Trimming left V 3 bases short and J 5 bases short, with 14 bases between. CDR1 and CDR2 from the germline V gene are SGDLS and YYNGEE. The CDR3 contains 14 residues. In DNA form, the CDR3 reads TGTGCCAGCAGCGCACGGGACCGCGCGTATGGCTACACCTTC. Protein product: CASSARDRAYGYTF.

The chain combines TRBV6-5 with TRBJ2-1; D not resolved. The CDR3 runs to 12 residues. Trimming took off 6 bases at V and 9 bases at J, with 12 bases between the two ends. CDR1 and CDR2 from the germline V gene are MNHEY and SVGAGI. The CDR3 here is CASSHTLAEQFF. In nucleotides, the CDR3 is TGTGCCAGCAGCCATACCTTGGCTGAGCAGTTCTTC.